This entry is about one T cell receptor (beta chain). This clone was observed a handful of times. The antigen this receptor binds is unknown. Base qualities are not at hand, and no much larger clone is one base apart. Preparation of the library involved the immunoSEQ multiplex PCR assay. For the multiplex PCR, a mixture combining 60 forward primers for TCR Vbeta segments and 13 reverse primers for TCR Jbeta segments was used. The CDR3 region of rearranged TCR beta genes was amplified from genomic DNA with a multiplex PCR assay. Amplified TCR beta libraries were sequenced as 87-base-pair reads on the Illumina HiSeq System. In the source study's methods: In a later analysis, 77 million or so unique TCR beta chains were counted across the 500 to 850 repertoires, and roughly 9.9 million of these chains were shared by at least two donors. Raw reads were error-corrected and collapsed into unique sequences by a nearest-neighbor algorithm in which closely related sequences were merged to remove PCR and sequencing errors. V, D and J gene segments were assigned by aligning CDR3 sequences to IMGT reference sequences. For a sequence to be retained, at least a six-nucleotide match to both a V gene segment and a J gene segment was required. Rearrangements were called productive when the CDR3 lacked stop codons and stayed in frame with V and J; all others were non-productive. CDR3 was defined by IMGT convention, running from the second conserved V-encoded cysteine to the conserved J-encoded phenylalanine. The earlier analysis of about 610 of the donors excluded any sequence lacking an unambiguous match to a single V gene segment. An earlier analysis of approximately 590 of the donors classified V segments as functional when productive rearrangements were above 56.7% and as segregating when the standard deviation between donors was above 5%. A statistical classification framework was built to diagnose cytomegalovirus status from the catalog of TCR beta chain sequences. V and J gene assignment, in a later analysis, came from comparing TCR nucleotide sequences with IMGT/GENE-DB human TR gene sequences. A later analysis assigned CDR3 sequences and most-parsimonious VDJ recombination scenarios with the TCRdist pipeline. In a later analysis, every TCR beta chain was defined by the combination of its CDR3 amino acid sequence and its V-gene family, and reads without a unique V-gene family were dropped. As a way to deal with suspected cross-contamination and a sequencing artifact, a later analysis dropped approximately 590 nucleotide sequences that were highly shared and had low generation probability. A later analysis calculated a clonal expansion index for each public chain from normalized within-repertoire ranks of inferred template counts. A later analysis computed generation probabilities with a VDJ recombination model fitted to out-of-frame rearrangements, and checked the results against IGoR. A later analysis scored TCR-TCR, TCR-HLA and TCR-CMV co-occurrence with hypergeometric tests, applying a repertoire-size bias correction to TCR pairs. False discovery rates were estimated in a later analysis by permuting HLA or CMV assignments 20 times. In a later analysis, co-occurring TCRs were grouped with DBSCAN, and TCRdist sequence similarity was added when clustering was performed within HLA-allele-positive subsets. Co-occurrence clustering excluded repertoires with fewer than 30,000 or more than 120,000 public chains, plus five with anomalous nucleotide sharing. TCRdb re-hosts the immuneACCESS table, in-frame sequences only. Its copies lack some clones; in the studies checked, an unresolved V gene accounts for under half of them, and the cause for the rest is not known. V and J calls and clone size come straight from that table; D and trimming were deduced from the DNA. This sample lists 150,000 to 200,000 clones; over 75% were detected once. Together, the top ten hold about 2.9% of the sample.

In total, roughly 710 healthy bone marrow donors made up the cohort. At the time of sampling, every cohort member was nominally healthy, though immune exposures that went unrecorded were likely present. The donor tested CMV seronegative, placing the donor among the 350 to 400 seronegative members of the cohort. A peripheral blood sample was collected from each donor, and TCR beta sequencing was performed on peripheral blood mononuclear cells. The Qiagen DNeasy Blood Extraction Kit was used to extract genomic DNA from the blood cell samples. The CDR3 sequence holds 15 residues, the cysteine and phenylalanine included. Of the read, only the CDR3 DNA is kept; its 45 bases are in frame from base 1. V and J are trimmed by 2 bases and 3 bases, and the gene matches miss 5 bases of the junction. CDR1 SGDLS and CDR2 YYNGEE were looked up in the germline V gene. This sample was included in a study of cytomegalovirus exposure and HLA in healthy donors (dated by TCRdb to about 2017). Study-wide context: In an earlier analysis of around 540 of the donors, about 270 Gb of sequence data and roughly 100 million unique TCR beta sequences from about 190 million T cells were reported. The study used immunosequencing to profile the T cell repertoires of several hundred subjects and linked those repertoires to cytomegalovirus serostatus. In a later genetic analysis, genome-wide SNP genotypes for about 65% of the roughly 700 donors were used, and that subset was treated as a discovery cohort. All discovery cohort repertoires had been generated on a single sequencing platform. Rather than using new phenotypic data, the later analysis identified candidate immune exposures from TCR beta sequences and from how often those sequences occurred across donors. The genetic ancestry cluster associated with self-reported Caucasian donors included around 76% of the roughly 400 genotyped donors. In an earlier analysis of several hundred of the donors, high-throughput TCR beta sequencing was used to judge whether each TCR beta V gene segment behaved as functional or pseudogenic. HLA typing covered class I and class II loci at four-digit resolution. Because of strong linkage in the cohort, roughly five DR-DQ haplotypes were treated as single units for association and clustering. Roughly 290 gigabases of sequencing data and 70 million to 100 million unique TCR sequences made up an early release that covered approximately 620 HLA-typed donors. To study patterns of TCR occurrence, a later analysis re-analyzed previously published TCR beta repertoires from under 750 donors and added high-resolution HLA genotyping. Typing coverage varied by locus: 629-630 donors for A, B, C, DRB1 and DQB1; more than 500 for DQA1; around 610 for DPA1; fewer than 480 for DPB1. On average, roughly 240,000 unique TCR beta nucleotide sequences were sequenced per donor among about 400 genotyped donors of the cohort, with 15% to 20% of those sequences being non-productive. The study aimed to test whether signatures of past pathogen exposure could be identified by cataloging public T cell receptors. Along with the roughly 670-subject first cohort, a separate validation cohort of over 90 different subjects was used. The study combined high-throughput TCR immunosequencing, statistical association of individual TCRs with disease status, and machine learning to predict cytomegalovirus infection status. Donor age, sex, ethnicity and CMV serostatus were compiled together with the repertoire data. The paper as a whole reports these results and caveats: Because some donors lacked HLA typing at each locus, the association tests relied only on the typed subset. Immune exposure information for the cohort was limited to CMV serostatus. The sequencing pipeline was judged likely to have produced a cluster of highly shared sequence variants as a technical artifact. In a later analysis, several top co-occurrence clusters were reported to appear linked to parvovirus B19, influenza, CMV and Epstein-Barr virus. The classifier was reported to diagnose cytomegalovirus status with high specificity and sensitivity in both the original cohort and the validation cohort. In vitro tests confirmed that a few of the cytomegalovirus-associated TCR beta chains recognize cytomegalovirus antigens. A later analysis found that most CMV-associated TCR beta chains appeared HLA-restricted, with HLA associations seemingly driven largely by CMV exposure. In a later analysis, about 17,000 TCR beta sequences were associated with specific HLA alleles at a false discovery rate of 0.05. In an earlier analysis of 500 to 650 of the donors, most TCR beta V segments appeared in productive rearrangements about 90% or about 30% of the time, broadly matching IMGT annotations. In a later analysis, the rate of TCR association differed among HLA loci, with DRB1 alleles having the most associated TCRs and HLA-C alleles having the fewest. A later genetic analysis reported fewer N-insertions in productive TCRs among donors in an Asian-associated ancestry cluster than the approximately 670-donor mean. Presence/absence analyses assumed roughly uniform sequencing depth across donors, an assumption that may not hold. When HLA alleles, especially DR and DQ, strongly co-occurred, attributing TCR associations to individual alleles was difficult. Across donors, most TCR sequences were observed very rarely, whereas some public TCRs were present in many individuals. According to the authors, the approach could potentially be generalized to other disease states and immunological phenotypes. Because counts were too low, about 18 rarely observed V segments, including chromosome 9 orphons, were excluded from the earlier analysis of 587 of the donors. A further reported finding was that TCR beta sequences accurately predicted the HLA-A and HLA-B alleles for most subjects in the first cohort. Some IMGT-functional V segments, including TRBV6-2 and TRBV6-3, could not be told apart with the 87-base-pair reads, so those segments were excluded. Correlated functional status among segregating V segments might reflect linkage disequilibrium, but an unknown experimental factor could not be ruled out. A later genetic analysis associated a missense DCLRE1C variant with V-gene and J-gene trimming of TCR beta chains, and an independent cohort replicated the association. The cohort was sequenced for TCR beta chains only, and without alpha or paired-chain data the features that could be detected were limited. The study gave a list of some 150 TCR beta chains associated with cytomegalovirus. A later analysis found that HLA-associated TCR beta chains were more clonally expanded and had lower generation probabilities than equally common non-associated chains.

The sample was PBMCs. The TCR was taken from a female donor in good health and CMV-seronegative. Recombination joined TRBV9 with TRBJ2-1; 7 junctional bases match TRBD2. The DNA reads as follows: TGTGCCAGCAGCGTTGAGCGGGATGGCTACAATGAGCAGTTCTTC. The resulting protein is CASSVERDGYNEQFF.